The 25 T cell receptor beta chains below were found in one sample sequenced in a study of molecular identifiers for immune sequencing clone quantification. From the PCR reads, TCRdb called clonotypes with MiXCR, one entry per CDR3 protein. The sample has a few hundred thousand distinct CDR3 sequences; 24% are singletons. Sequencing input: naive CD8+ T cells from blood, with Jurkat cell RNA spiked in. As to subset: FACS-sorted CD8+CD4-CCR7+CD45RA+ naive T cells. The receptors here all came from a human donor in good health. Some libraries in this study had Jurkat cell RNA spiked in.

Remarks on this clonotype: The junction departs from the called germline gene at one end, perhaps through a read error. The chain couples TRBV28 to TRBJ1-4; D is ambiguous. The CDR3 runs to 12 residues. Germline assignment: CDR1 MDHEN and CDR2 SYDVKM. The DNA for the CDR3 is TGTGCCAGCAGTCTAACTAATGAAAAACTGTTGTTT. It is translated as CASSLTNEKLLF. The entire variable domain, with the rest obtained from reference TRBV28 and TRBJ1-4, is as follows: DVKVTQSSRYLVKRTGEKVFLECVQDMDHENMFWYRQDPGLGLRLIYFSYDVKMKEKGDIPEGYSVSREKKERFSLILESASTNQTSMYLCASSLTNEKLLFGSGTQLSVL.

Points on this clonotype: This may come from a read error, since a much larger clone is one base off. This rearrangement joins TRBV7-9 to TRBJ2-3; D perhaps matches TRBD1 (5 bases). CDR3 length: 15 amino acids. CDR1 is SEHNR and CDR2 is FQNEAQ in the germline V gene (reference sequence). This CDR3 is CASSNLVDSTGTQYF. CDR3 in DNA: TGTGCCAGCAGCAATCTGGTAGATAGCACAGGTACGCAGTATTTT.

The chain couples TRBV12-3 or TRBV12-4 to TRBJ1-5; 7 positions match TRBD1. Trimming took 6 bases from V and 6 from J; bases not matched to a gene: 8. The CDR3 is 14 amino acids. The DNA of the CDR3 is TGTGCCAGCAGCCCACAGGGGCAGGGTCAGCCCCAGCATTTT. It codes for CASSPQGQGQPQHF.

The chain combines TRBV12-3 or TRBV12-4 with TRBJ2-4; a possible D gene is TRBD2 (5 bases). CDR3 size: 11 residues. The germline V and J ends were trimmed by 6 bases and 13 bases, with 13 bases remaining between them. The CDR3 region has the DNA TGTGCCAGCAGGGGCTCGGGAAGCCAGTACTTC. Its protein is CASRGSGSQYF.

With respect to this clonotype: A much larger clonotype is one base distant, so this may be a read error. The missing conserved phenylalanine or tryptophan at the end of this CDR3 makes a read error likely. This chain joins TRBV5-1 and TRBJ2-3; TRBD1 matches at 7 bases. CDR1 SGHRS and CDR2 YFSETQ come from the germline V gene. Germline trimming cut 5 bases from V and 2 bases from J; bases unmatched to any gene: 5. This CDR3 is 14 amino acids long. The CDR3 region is CASRDRTSTDTQYL. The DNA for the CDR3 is TGCGCCAGCAGGGACAGGACCTCCACAGATACGCAGTATCTT.

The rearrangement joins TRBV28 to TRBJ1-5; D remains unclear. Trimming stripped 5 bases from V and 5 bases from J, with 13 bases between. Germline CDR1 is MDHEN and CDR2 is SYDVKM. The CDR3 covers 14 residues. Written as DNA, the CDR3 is TGTGCCAGCAGTCTAACGGCACTCCATCAGCCCCAGCATTTT. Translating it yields CASSLTALHQPQHF. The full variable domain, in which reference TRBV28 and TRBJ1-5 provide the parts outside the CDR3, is DVKVTQSSRYLVKRTGEKVFLECVQDMDHENMFWYRQDPGLGLRLIYFSYDVKMKEKGDIPEGYSVSREKKERFSLILESASTNQTSMYLCASSLTALHQPQHFGDGTRLSIL.

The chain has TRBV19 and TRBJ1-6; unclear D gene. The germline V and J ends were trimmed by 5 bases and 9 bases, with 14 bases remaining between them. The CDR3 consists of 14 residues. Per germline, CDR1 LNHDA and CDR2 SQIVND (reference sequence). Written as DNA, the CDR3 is TGTGCCAGTAGTCCCAACTCGGTTGGTTCACCCCTCCACTTT. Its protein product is CASSPNSVGSPLHF.

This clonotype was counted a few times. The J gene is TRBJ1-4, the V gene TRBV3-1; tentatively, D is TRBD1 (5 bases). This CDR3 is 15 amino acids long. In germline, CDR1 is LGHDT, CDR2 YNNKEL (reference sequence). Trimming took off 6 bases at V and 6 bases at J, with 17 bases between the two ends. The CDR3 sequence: CASRNLSQGDEKLFF. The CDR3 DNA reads TGTGCCAGCAGGAACTTAAGTCAGGGAGATGAAAAACTGTTTTTT.

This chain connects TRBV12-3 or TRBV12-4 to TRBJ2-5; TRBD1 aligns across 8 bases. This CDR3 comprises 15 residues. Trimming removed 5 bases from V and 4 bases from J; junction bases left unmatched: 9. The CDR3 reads CASSTTGVWLETQYF. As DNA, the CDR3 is TGTGCCAGCAGTACGACAGGGGTTTGGTTAGAGACCCAGTACTTC.

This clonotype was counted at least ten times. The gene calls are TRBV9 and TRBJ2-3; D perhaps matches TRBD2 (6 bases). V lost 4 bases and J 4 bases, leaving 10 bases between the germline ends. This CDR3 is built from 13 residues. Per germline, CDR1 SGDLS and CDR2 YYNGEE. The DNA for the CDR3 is TGTGCCAGCAGCAGGGGCGGGGCAGATACGCAGTATTTT. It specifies CASSRGGADTQYF.

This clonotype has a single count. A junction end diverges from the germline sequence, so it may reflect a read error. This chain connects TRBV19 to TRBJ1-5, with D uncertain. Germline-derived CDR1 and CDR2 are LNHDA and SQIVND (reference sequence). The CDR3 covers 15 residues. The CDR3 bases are TGTGCCAGTAAGGCATACCTGTCTGGCAATCAGCACCAGCATTTT. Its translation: CASKAYLSGNQHQHF.

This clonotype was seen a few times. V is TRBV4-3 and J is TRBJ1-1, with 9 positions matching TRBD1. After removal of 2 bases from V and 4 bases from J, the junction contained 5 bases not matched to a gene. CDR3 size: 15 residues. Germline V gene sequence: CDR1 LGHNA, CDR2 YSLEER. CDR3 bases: TGCGCCAGCAGCCAACCGGGACAGGGTCGCACTGAAGCTTTCTTT. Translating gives CASSQPGQGRTEAFF.

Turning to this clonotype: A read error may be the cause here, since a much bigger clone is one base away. The CDR3 DNA follows: TGTACCAGCAGGCTAGCGGGGCTAGCCAAAAACATTCAGTACTTC. Its protein product is CTSRLAGLAKNIQYF. V is TRBV28 and J is TRBJ2-4; 9 bases map to TRBD2. Germline CDR1 and CDR2: MDHEN and SYDVKM. CDR3 length equals 15 residues. The whole variable domain, filled in from reference TRBV28 and TRBJ2-4, reads DVKVTQSSRYLVKRTGEKVFLECVQDMDHENMFWYRQDPGLGLRLIYFSYDVKMKEKGDIPEGYSVSREKKERFSLILESASTNQTSMYLCTSRLAGLAKNIQYFGAGTRLSVL.

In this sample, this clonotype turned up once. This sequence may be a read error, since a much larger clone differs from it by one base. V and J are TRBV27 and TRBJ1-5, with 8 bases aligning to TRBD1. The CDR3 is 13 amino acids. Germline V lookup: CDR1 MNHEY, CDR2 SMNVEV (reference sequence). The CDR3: CASSGTGNQSQHF. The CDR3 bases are TGTGCCAGCAGCGGGACAGGCAATCAGTCCCAGCATTTT.

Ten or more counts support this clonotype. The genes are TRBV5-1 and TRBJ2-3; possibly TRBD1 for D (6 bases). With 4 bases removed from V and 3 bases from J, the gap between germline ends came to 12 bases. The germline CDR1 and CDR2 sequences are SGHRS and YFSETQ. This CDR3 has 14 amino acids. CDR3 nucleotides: TGCGCCAGCAGCGCGGACAGATTTACAGATACGCAGTATTTT. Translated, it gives CASSADRFTDTQYF.

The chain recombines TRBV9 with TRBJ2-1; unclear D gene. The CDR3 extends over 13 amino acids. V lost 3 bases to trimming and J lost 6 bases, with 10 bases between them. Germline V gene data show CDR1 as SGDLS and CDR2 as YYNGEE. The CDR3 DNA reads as TGTGCCAGCAGCGCCACACGAGGCAATGAGCAGTTCTTC. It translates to CASSATRGNEQFF.

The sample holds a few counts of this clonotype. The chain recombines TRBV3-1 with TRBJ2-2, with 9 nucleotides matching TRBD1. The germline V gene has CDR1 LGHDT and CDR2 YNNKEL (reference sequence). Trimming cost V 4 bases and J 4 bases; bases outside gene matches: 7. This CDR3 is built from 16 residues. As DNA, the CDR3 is TGTGCCAGCAGCCCCCCGGGGACAGGGAGCACCGGGGAGCTGTTTTTT. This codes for CASSPPGTGSTGELFF.

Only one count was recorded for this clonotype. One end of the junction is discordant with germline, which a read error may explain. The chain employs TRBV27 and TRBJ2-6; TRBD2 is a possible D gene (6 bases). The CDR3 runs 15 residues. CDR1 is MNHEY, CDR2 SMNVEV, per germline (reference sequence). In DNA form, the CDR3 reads TGTGCCAGCAGTTTGGCGGGGCCTGGGGCCAACGGCCTGACTTTC. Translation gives CASSLAGPGANGLTF.

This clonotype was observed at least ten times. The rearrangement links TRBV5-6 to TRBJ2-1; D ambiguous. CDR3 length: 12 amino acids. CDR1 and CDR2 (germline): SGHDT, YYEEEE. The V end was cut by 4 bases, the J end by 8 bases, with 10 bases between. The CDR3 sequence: CASSTRLDEQFF. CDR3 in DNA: TGTGCCAGCAGCACGCGACTCGATGAGCAGTTCTTC.

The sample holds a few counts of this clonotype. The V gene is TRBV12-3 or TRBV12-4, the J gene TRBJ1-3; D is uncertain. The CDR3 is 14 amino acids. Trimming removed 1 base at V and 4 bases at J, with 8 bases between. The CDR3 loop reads CASSLGVLGNTIYF. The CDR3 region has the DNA TGTGCCAGCAGTTTAGGTGTACTAGGAAACACCATATATTTT.

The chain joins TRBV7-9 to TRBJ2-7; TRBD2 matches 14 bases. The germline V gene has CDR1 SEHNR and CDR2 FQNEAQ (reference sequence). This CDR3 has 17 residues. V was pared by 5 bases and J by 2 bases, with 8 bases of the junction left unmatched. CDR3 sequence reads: CASSPTSGRENPYEQYV. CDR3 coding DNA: TGTGCCAGCAGCCCGACTAGCGGGAGGGAGAACCCCTACGAGCAGTACGTC.

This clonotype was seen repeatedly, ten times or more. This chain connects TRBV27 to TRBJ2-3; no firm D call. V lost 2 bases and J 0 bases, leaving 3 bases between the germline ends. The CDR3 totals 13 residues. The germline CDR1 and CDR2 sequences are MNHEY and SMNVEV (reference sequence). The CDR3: CASSLPSTDTQYF. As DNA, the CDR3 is TGTGCCAGCAGTTTACCAAGCACAGATACGCAGTATTTT.

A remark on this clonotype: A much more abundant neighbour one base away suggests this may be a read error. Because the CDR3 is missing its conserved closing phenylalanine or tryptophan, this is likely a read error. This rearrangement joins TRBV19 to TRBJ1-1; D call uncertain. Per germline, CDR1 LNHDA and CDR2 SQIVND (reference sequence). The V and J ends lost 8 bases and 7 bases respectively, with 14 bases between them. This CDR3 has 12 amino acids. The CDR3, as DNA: TGTGCCAGTGGGATGTGGGGAAATGAAGCTTTCCTT. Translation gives CASGMWGNEAFL.

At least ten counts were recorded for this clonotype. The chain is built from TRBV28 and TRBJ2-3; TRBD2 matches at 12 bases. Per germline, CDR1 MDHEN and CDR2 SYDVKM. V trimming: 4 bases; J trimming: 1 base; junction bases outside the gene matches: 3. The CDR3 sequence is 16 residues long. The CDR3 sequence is CASSSRLAGGTDTQYF. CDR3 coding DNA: TGTGCCAGCAGTTCCCGACTAGCGGGGGGCACAGATACGCAGTATTTT.

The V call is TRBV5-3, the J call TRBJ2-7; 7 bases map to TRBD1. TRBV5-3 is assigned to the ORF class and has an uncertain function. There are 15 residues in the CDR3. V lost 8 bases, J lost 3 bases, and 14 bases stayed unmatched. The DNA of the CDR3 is TGTGCCAGCAGCGTCCAGGGGGAAGGTGGCTACGAGCAGTACTTC. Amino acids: CASSVQGEGGYEQYF.